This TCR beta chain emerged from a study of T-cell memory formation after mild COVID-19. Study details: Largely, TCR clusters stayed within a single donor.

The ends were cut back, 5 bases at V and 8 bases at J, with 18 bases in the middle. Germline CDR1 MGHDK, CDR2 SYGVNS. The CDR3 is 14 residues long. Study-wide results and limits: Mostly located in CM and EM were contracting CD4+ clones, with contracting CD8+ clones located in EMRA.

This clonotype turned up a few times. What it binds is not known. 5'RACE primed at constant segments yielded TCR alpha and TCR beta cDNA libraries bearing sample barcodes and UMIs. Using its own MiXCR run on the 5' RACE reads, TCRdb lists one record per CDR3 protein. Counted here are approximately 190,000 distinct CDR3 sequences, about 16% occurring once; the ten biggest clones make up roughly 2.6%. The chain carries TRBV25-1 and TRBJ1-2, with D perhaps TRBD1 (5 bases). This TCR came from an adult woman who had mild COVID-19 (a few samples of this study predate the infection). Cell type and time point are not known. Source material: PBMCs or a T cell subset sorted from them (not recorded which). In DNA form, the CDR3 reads TGTGCCAGCAGTCCACGGGGCGGGGTCAAGGGCTACACCTTC. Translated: CASSPRGGVKGYTF.